The next 23 T cell receptor beta chains were all read from a single sample in a study of PD-1 blockade in classical Hodgkin lymphoma. Described time point: cycle 4 day 1 (C4D1), after less than 7 weeks of nivolumab. Every patient relapsed after autologous stem cell transplantation, and brentuximab vedotin exposure varied. It was by magnetic negative selection that CD8+ T cells were isolated from thawed PBMCs. Here immunoSEQ multiplex PCR was the method, and the copy in TCRdb shows in-frame clones only, minus some. The sample has approximately 960 clones, more than 70% seen once; the top ten hold approximately 50%. This sample comprised CD8+ T cells from blood, obtained before the fourth cycle of nivolumab. All receptors derive from a human donor with classical Hodgkin lymphoma.

V and J are TRBV7-6 and TRBJ2-7, with a tentative D call TRBD2 (5 bases). Trimming shortened V by 2 bases and J by 4 bases, and 12 bases separated the two germline ends. The CDR3 spans 14 residues. Germline CDR1 SGHVS, CDR2 FNYEAQ. The CDR3 DNA follows: TGTGCCAGCAGCTTAAATCGGGGTTCGTACGAGCAGTACTTC. It encodes CASSLNRGSYEQYF.

This clone has just one count. The rearrangement links TRBV5-1 to TRBJ2-2, with D unclear. With 2 bases removed from V and 0 bases from J, the gap between germline ends came to 11 bases. Germline-derived CDR1 and CDR2 are SGHRS and YFSETQ. This CDR3 has 16 amino acids. CDR3 amino acids: CASSLTWAANTGELFF. The CDR3 DNA sequence: TGCGCCAGCAGCTTAACTTGGGCTGCGAACACCGGGGAGCTGTTTTTT.

This chain connects TRBV6-4 to TRBJ2-1; 9 nucleotides match TRBD2. The CDR3 extends over 16 amino acids. Trimming at V came to 0 bases and at J to 0 bases, leaving 0 bases not matched to a gene. Germline CDR1 reads MRHNA; CDR2 reads SNTAGT. The CDR3 region has the DNA TGTGCCAGCAGTGACTCGACTAGCGGCTCCTACAATGAGCAGTTCTTC. This sequence encodes CASSDSTSGSYNEQFF.

J is TRBJ2-1 and V is TRBV19; possible D gene TRBD2, 5 bases. The germline V gene encodes CDR1 LNHDA and CDR2 SQIVND (reference sequence). The CDR3 runs 15 residues. Trimming left V 3 bases short and J 0 bases short, with 9 bases between. CDR3 in amino acids: CASSIRESSYNEQFF. The CDR3 DNA follows: TGTGCCAGTAGTATCCGGGAAAGCTCCTACAATGAGCAGTTCTTC. Based on the CDR3 plus reference TRBV19 and TRBJ2-1, the full variable domain is DGGITQSPKYLFRKEGQNVTLSCEQNLNHDAMYWYRQDPGQGLRLIYYSQIVNDFQKGDIAEGYSVSREKKESFPLTVTSAQKNPTAFYLCASSIRESSYNEQFFGPGTRLTVL.

The DNA for the CDR3 is TGTGCCAGCAGCCATACAGGGGGGTCAGATACGCAGTATTTT. It specifies CASSHTGGSDTQYF. The chain has TRBV7-3 and TRBJ2-3; 8 positions agree with TRBD1. Germline CDR1 is SGHTA and CDR2 is FQGTGA. The CDR3 runs to 14 residues. Trimming removed 5 bases from V and 4 bases from J; junction bases left unmatched: 5.

The chain recombines TRBV18 with TRBJ2-1, with D perhaps being TRBD1 or TRBD2 (5 bases each). This CDR3 contains 14 residues. CDR1 is KGHSH, CDR2 LQKENI, per germline. V shed 3 bases and J shed 6 bases, with 12 bases lying between them. CDR3 nucleotide sequence: TGTGCCAGCTCACCCCGGGGCCAAACCAATGAGCAGTTCTTC. Residues: CASSPRGQTNEQFF.

This clone has a single count. The rearrangement joins TRBV30 to TRBJ2-6; a weak D match, TRBD1 (7 bases). The CDR3 spans 18 residues. Trimming stripped 5 bases from V and 2 bases from J, with 22 bases between. The germline V gene has CDR1 GTSNPN and CDR2 SVGIG (reference sequence). This CDR3 reads CAWGGTDSHSPGANVLTF. The DNA for the CDR3 is TGTGCCTGGGGGGGGACAGATTCGCACTCCCCTGGGGCCAACGTCCTGACTTTC.

This clone came up a few times. This chain connects TRBV28 to TRBJ2-1, with D tentatively TRBD2 (6 bases). CDR1 is MDHEN, CDR2 SYDVKM, per germline. The CDR3 loop spans 16 amino acids. The V gene lost 6 bases and the J gene lost 4 bases, with 19 bases spanning the gap. The CDR3 DNA is TGTGCCAGCAGCCTAGCGTGGAGTGATCTTTACAATGAGCAGTTCTTC. Its translation: CASSLAWSDLYNEQFF.

The chain couples TRBV6-5 to TRBJ2-2; the match to TRBD1 covers 7 bases. The CDR3 has 13 residues. Unmatched junction bases numbered 3, after V lost 5 bases and J lost 6 bases. Germline loops: CDR1 MNHEY, CDR2 SVGAGI. CDR3 region: CASSRQGSGELFF. CDR3 sequence (DNA): TGTGCCAGCAGTCGACAGGGCTCCGGGGAGCTGTTTTTT.

In its sample, this clone was seen a few times. The J gene is TRBJ2-7, the V gene TRBV6-1; TRBD1 agrees at 9 bases. The V gene end was trimmed by 6 bases and the J gene end by 3 bases; junction bases not matched to a gene: 9. Germline CDR1 and CDR2: MNHNS and SASEGT. This CDR3 region has 15 residues. As DNA, the CDR3 is TGTGCCAGCAGAGCCCGTGGACAGGGGCTCTACGAGCAGTACTTC. This encodes CASRARGQGLYEQYF.

This clone was found a few times. The V gene is TRBV7-9, the J gene TRBJ2-7; 12 positions agree with TRBD2. CDR3 length: 15 residues. Trimming took 3 bases from V and 5 from J; bases not matched to a gene: 5. Germline CDR1 reads SEHNR; CDR2 reads FQNEAQ (reference sequence). In DNA, the CDR3 is TGTGCCAGCAGCTTCCCGACTAGCGGGAGCGACGAGCAGTACTTC. Its translation is CASSFPTSGSDEQYF.

The chain combines TRBV7-9 with TRBJ2-5; the match to TRBD1 covers 9 bases. The CDR3 runs 14 residues. With V trimmed by 5 bases and J by 4 bases, 5 bases remained unmatched. Germline V CDR1 and CDR2: SEHNR, FQNEAQ (reference sequence). As DNA, the CDR3 is TGTGCCAGCAGCCATTACAGGGGGCCAGAGACCCAGTACTTC. Encoded protein: CASSHYRGPETQYF.

This chain joins TRBV5-1 and TRBJ1-4, with D perhaps TRBD1 (6 bases). Germline-derived CDR1 and CDR2 are SGHRS and YFSETQ. The CDR3 has 19 amino acids. V lost 3 bases and J 8 bases, leaving 29 bases between the germline ends. The CDR3 spells CASSSGGLNEQGVKEKLFF. For the CDR3, the DNA is TGCGCCAGCAGCTCGGGAGGGCTCAACGAACAGGGTGTGAAAGAAAAACTGTTTTTT.

The chain uses TRBV4-2 and TRBJ2-1; 11 bases line up with TRBD1. This CDR3 is 16 amino acids long. Looked up from germline, CDR1 is LGHNA and CDR2 is YNFKEQ. V shed 4 bases, J shed 7 bases, and the junction held 9 bases outside the gene matches. CDR3 nucleotides: TGTGCCAGCAGCCCAACCGGGACAGGGGGGCAAAATGAGCAGTTCTTC. It codes for CASSPTGTGGQNEQFF.

The gene calls are TRBV27 and TRBJ1-3; 7 nucleotides align to TRBD1. From germline, CDR1 is MNHEY and CDR2 SMNVEV (reference sequence). The trim removed 3 bases at V and 5 bases at J, leaving 7 bases unmatched. This CDR3 spans 15 amino acids. CDR3 protein: CASSLVDRARNTIYF. The DNA of the CDR3 is TGTGCCAGCAGTTTGGTTGACAGGGCGCGAAACACCATATATTTT.

The rearrangement joins TRBV9 to TRBJ2-3; D is undetermined. V lost 0 bases and J 7 bases, leaving 24 bases between the germline ends. CDR3 length equals 18 residues. Germline CDR1 reads SGDLS; CDR2 reads YYNGEE. The chain's CDR3 is CASSVAVGPDLKTYTQYF. The CDR3 nucleotides are TGTGCCAGCAGCGTAGCGGTAGGTCCGGATTTAAAAACCTATACGCAGTATTTT.

By frequency in the sample, this clone is large. The rearrangement joins TRBV5-1 to TRBJ1-1; the D is unclear. The V gene lost 1 base and the J gene lost 3 bases, with 13 bases spanning the gap. Germline loops: CDR1 SGHRS, CDR2 YFSETQ. The CDR3 extends over 15 amino acids. This chain's CDR3 is CASSLLNQPDTEAFF. The CDR3 DNA is TGCGCCAGCAGCTTGCTTAATCAGCCAGACACTGAAGCTTTCTTT.

The chain carries TRBV6-1 and TRBJ2-1, with TRBD2 identical over 10 bases. V was clipped by 10 bases and J by 9 bases; unmatched bases: 12. CDR1 is MNHNS and CDR2 is SASEGT in the germline V gene. The CDR3 is 14 residues long. The CDR3 nucleotides read TGTGCCACCCAAAAGCGGGAGGGCCTTGTTGAGCAGTTCTTC. The encoded protein is CATQKREGLVEQFF.

This clone has a single count. The chain combines TRBV9 with TRBJ2-1; 7 bases match TRBD2. The V gene's germline CDR1 is SGDLS and CDR2 YYNGEE. This CDR3 region has 15 residues. With V trimmed by 4 bases and J by 5 bases, 9 bases remained unmatched. CDR3 DNA sequence: TGTGCCAGCAGCCACTGGGACTATGTGGACAATGAGCAGTTCTTC. Translated: CASSHWDYVDNEQFF.

The chain recombines TRBV7-3 with TRBJ2-1; 7 bases are a match to TRBD2. The V segment lost 0 bases and the J segment 6 bases; nucleotides outside the gene matches: 5. CDR1 is SGHTA and CDR2 is FQGTGA in the germline V gene. The CDR3 covers 15 residues. Here the CDR3 DNA reads TGTGCCAGCAGCTTAACGGGAGGGCCAGGCAATGAGCAGTTCTTC. It encodes CASSLTGGPGNEQFF.

The V gene is TRBV15, the J gene TRBJ2-2, with TRBD1 matching 7 bases. The V segment lost 4 bases and the J segment 4 bases; nucleotides outside the gene matches: 6. The CDR3 totals 15 residues. CDR1 and CDR2 from the germline V gene are LNHNV and YYDKDF (reference sequence). In nucleotides, the CDR3 is TGTGCCACCAGCACGGAGACAGGGTCCACCGGGGAGCTGTTTTTT. It codes for CATSTETGSTGELFF.

Written as DNA, the CDR3 is TGCGCCAGCAGCACCATAGGGACAGGGAACACTGAAGCTTTCTTT. Translated, it gives CASSTIGTGNTEAFF. The rearrangement joins TRBV5-1 to TRBJ1-1; 8 bases map to TRBD1. The CDR3 length is 15 residues. The junction had 6 bases not matched to a gene; V was cut back by 4 bases and J by 1 base. Germline V gene lookup returns CDR1 SGHRS and CDR2 YFSETQ.

This clone has a single count. The genes are TRBV9 and TRBJ2-2; TRBD2 aligns across 10 bases. This CDR3 is built from 16 residues. J was trimmed by 7 bases and V by 4 bases; bases with no gene match: 10. Germline CDR1 is SGDLS and CDR2 is YYNGEE. The CDR3 region is CASSSQAGGPGGELFF. The CDR3 region has the DNA TGTGCCAGCAGCTCTCAAGCGGGGGGGCCAGGCGGGGAGCTGTTTTTT.